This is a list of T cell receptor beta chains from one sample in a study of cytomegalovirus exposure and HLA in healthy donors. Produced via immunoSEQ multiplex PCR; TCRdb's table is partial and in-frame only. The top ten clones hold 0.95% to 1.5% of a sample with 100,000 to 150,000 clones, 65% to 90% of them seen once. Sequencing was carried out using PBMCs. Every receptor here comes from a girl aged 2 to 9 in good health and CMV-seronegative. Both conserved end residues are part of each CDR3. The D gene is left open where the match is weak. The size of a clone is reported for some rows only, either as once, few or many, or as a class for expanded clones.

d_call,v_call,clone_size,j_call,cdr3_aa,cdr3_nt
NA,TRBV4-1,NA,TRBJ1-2,CASSQAIRVLRENYGYTF,TGCGCCAGCAGCCAAGCAATCAGGGTTCTTAGGGAAAACTATGGCTACACCTTC
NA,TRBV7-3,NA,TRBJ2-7,CASSPSAGPAYEQYF,TGTGCCAGCAGCCCTAGTGCGGGACCCGCCTACGAGCAGTACTTC
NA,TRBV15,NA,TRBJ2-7,CATSRDRGSYEQYF,TGTGCCACCAGCAGAGATCGGGGTTCCTACGAGCAGTACTTC
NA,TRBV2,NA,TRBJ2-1,CASRRAWSSYNEQFF,TGTGCCAGCAGGAGAGCGTGGAGCTCCTACAATGAGCAGTTCTTC
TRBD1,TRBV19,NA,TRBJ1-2,CASRGQGYGYTF,TGTGCCAGTAGAGGACAGGGGTACGGCTACACCTTC
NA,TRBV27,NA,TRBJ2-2,CASSRDRGTNTGELFF,TGTGCCAGCAGCCGAGATAGGGGGACGAACACCGGGGAGCTGTTTTTT
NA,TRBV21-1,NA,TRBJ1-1,CASSKEGVALDSVDTEAFF,TGTGCCAGCAGCAAAGAGGGTGTCGCTTTAGACAGTGTGGACACTGAAGCTTTCTTT
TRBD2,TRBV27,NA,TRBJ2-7,CASSTGLAGVTYEQYF,TGTGCCAGCAGTACCGGACTAGCGGGAGTGACCTACGAGCAGTACTTC
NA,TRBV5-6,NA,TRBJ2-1,CASSARGRLTYNEQFF,TGTGCCAGCAGCGCCCGAGGGCGTTTAACCTACAATGAGCAGTTCTTC
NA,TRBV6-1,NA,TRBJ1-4,CASSESPGESEKLFF,TGTGCCAGCAGTGAGTCGCCTGGGGAGTCTGAAAAACTGTTTTTT
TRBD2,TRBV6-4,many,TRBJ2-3,CASSETSGRDTQYF,TGTGCCAGCAGTGAGACTAGCGGGAGAGATACGCAGTATTTT
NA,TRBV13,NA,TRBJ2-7,CASSLSQGSYEQYF,TGTGCCAGCAGCTTATCCCAGGGATCCTACGAGCAGTACTTC
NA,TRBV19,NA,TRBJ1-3,CASSRGSVSGNTIYF,TGTGCCAGTAGTAGAGGGAGTGTCTCTGGAAACACCATATATTTT
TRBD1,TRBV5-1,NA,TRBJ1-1,CASNVMTGTNTEAFF,TGCGCCAGCAACGTCATGACAGGGACGAACACTGAAGCTTTCTTT
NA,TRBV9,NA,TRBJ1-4,CASSVAGATNEKLFF,TGTGCCAGCAGCGTAGCAGGGGCAACTAATGAAAAACTGTTTTTT
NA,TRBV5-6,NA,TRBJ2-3,CASSSLTMGDGTDTQYF,TGTGCCAGCAGCAGCCTTACTATGGGTGATGGCACAGATACGCAGTATTTT